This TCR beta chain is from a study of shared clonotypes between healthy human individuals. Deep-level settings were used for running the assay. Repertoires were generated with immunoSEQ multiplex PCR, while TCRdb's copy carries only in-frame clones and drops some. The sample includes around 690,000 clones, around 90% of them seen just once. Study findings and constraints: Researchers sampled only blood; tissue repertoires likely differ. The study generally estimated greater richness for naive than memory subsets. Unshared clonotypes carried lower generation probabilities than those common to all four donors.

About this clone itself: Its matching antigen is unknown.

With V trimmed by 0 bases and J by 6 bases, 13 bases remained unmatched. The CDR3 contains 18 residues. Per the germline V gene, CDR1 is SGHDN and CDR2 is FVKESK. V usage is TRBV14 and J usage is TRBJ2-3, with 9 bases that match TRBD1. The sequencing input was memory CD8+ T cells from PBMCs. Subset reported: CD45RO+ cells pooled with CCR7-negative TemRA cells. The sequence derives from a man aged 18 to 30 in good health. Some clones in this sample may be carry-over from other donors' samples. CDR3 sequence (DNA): TGTGCCAGCAGCCAAGAACTACCCGGGACAGGGTACAGGGATACGCAGTATTTT. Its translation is CASSQELPGTGYRDTQYF.